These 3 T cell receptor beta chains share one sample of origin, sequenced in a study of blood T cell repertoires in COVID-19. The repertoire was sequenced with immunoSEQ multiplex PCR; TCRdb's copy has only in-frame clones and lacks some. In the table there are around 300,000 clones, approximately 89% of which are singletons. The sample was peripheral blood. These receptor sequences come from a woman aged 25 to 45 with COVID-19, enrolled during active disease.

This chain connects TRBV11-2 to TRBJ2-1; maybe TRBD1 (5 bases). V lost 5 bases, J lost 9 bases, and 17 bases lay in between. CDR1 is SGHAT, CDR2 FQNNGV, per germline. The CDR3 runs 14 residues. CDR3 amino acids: CASSRPLTAGEQFF. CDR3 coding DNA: TGTGCCAGCAGCCGCCCCCTGACAGCAGGTGAGCAGTTCTTC.

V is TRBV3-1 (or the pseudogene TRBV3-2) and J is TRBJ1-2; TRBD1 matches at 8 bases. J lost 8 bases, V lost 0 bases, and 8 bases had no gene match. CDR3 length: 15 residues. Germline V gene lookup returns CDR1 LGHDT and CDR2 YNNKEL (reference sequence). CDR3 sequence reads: CASSQDEGQGVGYTF. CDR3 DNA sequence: TGTGCCAGCAGCCAAGATGAAGGACAGGGTGTCGGCTACACCTTC.

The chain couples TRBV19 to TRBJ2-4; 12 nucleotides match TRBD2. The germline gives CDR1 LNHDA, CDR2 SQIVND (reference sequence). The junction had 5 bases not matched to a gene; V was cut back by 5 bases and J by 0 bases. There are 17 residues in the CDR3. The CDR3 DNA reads TGTGCCAGTAGTGGTGGACTAGCGGGGATAGCCAAAAACATTCAGTACTTC. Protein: CASSGGLAGIAKNIQYF.